This T cell receptor (beta chain) was recorded in a study of regulatory T cells in long-lasting Graves disease. The germline V gene encodes CDR1 MNHEY and CDR2 SVGEGT. This CDR3 region has 16 residues. V was cut by 7 bases and J by 2 bases, with 19 bases left in between. The time point is: persistent/refractory GD, antithyroid drugs over 5 years with positive TRAb. TCR sequences were obtained from RNA taken from PBMCs. Study-wide results and limits: Newly diagnosed patients shared more than 750 public clonotypes; persistent patients shared a few thousand. Investigators studied peripheral blood only, not thyroid tissue. Those with persistent Graves' had less TCR diversity than newly diagnosed patients. Segments TRBV28, TRBJ1-2 and TRBJ2-5 showed preferential usage in persistent disease.

Building of the TCR beta libraries involved iRepertoire HTBI primers and Arm-PCR of CDR3 regions. TCRdb recomputed calls from the multiplex PCR reads with MiXCR, one row per CDR3 protein. The sample yields about 470,000 distinct CDR3 sequences, about 22% seen once. A remark on this clonotype: What it recognizes is unknown.

The sequenced sample was peripheral blood mononuclear cells (PBMCs), obtained when the disease was refractory, from a patient treated with antithyroid drugs. The chain has TRBV6-2 or TRBV6-3 and TRBJ2-3, with D perhaps given as TRBD1 or TRBD2 (5 bases each). This receptor was taken from a female donor with Graves disease. CDR3 nucleotide sequence: TGTGCCAGCACCACCCCCTTGGGGGTGTACACAGATACGCAGTATTTT. Translating it yields CASTTPLGVYTDTQYF.